This TCR beta chain was captured in a study of cytomegalovirus exposure and HLA in healthy donors. Study-level results: Within a later analysis, the majority of CMV-associated TCR beta chains appeared HLA-restricted. V- and J-gene trimming of TCR beta was linked (in a later analysis) to a missense DCLRE1C variant.

PCR used 60 Vbeta primers and 13 Jbeta primers. This table comes from immunoSEQ multiplex PCR, and its TCRdb copy is limited to in-frame clones, with some not included. The sample records under 250,000 clones, roughly 80% being singletons. This clone was picked up one time. Its antigen is still unknown. Germline V lookup: CDR1 SGHRS, CDR2 YFSETQ. This CDR3 is built from 13 residues. Material for sequencing was PBMCs. This TCR was recovered from a woman in her twenties or thirties in good health and CMV-seronegative. The chain links TRBV5-1 to TRBJ2-5; D may be TRBD1 (5 bases). The closer fit of TRBJ2-7 to the DNA end suggests the J call may be wrong. The CDR3 region is CASSLAGFNEQYF. The CDR3, as DNA: TGCGCCAGCAGCTTGGCAGGGTTCAACGAGCAGTACTTC.